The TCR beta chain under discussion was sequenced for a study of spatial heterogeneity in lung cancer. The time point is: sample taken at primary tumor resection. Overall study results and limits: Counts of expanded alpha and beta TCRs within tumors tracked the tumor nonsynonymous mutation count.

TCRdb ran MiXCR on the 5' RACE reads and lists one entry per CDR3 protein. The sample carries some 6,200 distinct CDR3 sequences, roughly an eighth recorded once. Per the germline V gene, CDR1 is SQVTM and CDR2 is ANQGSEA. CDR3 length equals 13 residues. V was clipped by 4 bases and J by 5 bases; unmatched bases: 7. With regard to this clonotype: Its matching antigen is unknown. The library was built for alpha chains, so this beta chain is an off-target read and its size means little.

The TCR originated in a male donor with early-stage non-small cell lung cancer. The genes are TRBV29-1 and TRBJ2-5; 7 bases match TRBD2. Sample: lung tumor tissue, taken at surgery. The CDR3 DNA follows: TGCAGCGTTGTCGGAACGGGGGGTGAGACCCAGTACTTC. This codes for CSVVGTGGETQYF.